The sequence of this T cell receptor beta chain was determined in a study of breast tumors, draining lymph nodes, adjacent tissues. Study-level findings and limits: Tumor T cell lymph node origin was a supported hypothesis, not proven. Compared with basal-like, luminal-like tumors shared significantly more repertoire with nontumor tissue. Tumors had less TCR diversity than lymph nodes, more than nontumor tissue. Findings are consistent with lymph node origin and intratumoral expansion of most tumor T cells.

This clonotype was observed many times. Antigen specificity is unknown. Axillary draining lymph nodes of breast cancer patients supplied the node samples. TCRdb re-called the multiplex PCR reads with MiXCR, one entry per CDR3 protein. In the table there are more than 200,000 distinct CDR3 sequences, roughly 32% of which are singletons. Sequences were obtained from axillary lymph node tissue. This sequence originates from a female donor with breast cancer. Some clones in this sample may be carry-over from other donors' samples.

This CDR3 reads CASSLQGSFVYNEQFF. CDR3 DNA: TGTGCCAGCAGCCTTCAGGGGAGTTTCGTATACAATGAGCAGTTCTTC. The chain has TRBV3-1 and TRBJ2-1, with D perhaps TRBD1 (6 bases). CDR1 LGHDT and CDR2 YNNKEL come from the germline V gene (reference sequence). This CDR3 contains 16 residues. V was trimmed by 4 bases and J by 4 bases, leaving 17 bases between them.